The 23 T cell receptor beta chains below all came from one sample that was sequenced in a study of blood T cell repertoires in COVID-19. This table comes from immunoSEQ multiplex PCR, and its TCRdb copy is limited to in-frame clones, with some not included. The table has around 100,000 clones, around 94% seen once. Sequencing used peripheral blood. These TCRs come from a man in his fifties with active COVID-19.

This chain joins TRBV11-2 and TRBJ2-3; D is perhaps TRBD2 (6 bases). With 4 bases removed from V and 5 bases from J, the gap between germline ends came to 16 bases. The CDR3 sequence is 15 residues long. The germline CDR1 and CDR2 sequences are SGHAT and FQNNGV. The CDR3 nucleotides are TGTGCCAGCAGCTCGAGAGGGTCGGAGGGAGATACGCAGTATTTT. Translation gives CASSSRGSEGDTQYF.

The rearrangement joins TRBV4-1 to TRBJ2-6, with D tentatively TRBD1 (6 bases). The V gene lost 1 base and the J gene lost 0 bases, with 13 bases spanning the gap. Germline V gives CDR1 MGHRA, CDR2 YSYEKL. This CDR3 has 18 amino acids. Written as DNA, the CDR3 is TGCGCCAGCAGCCAAGGGACAGCTAGACTCTCTGGGGCCAACGTCCTGACTTTC. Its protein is CASSQGTARLSGANVLTF.

The CDR3 bases are TGCGCCAGCAGCGCAAGTCACACAGGCACCTCCTACGAGCAGTACTTC. This encodes CASSASHTGTSYEQYF. V and J are TRBV4-1 and TRBJ2-7; possible D gene TRBD1, 5 bases. Germline V gene sequence: CDR1 MGHRA, CDR2 YSYEKL. The V gene lost 5 bases and the J gene lost 0 bases, with 17 bases spanning the gap. This CDR3 has 16 residues.

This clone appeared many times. The CDR3 DNA reads as TGTGCCAGCAGCGCGGGATGGGACAGGAGGAACACTGAAGCTTTCTTT. Its protein product is CASSAGWDRRNTEAFF. The V and J genes are TRBV9 and TRBJ1-1; TRBD1 aligns across 8 bases. Trimming removed 3 bases from V and 1 base from J; junction bases left unmatched: 8. The CDR3 covers 16 residues. The germline V gene encodes CDR1 SGDLS and CDR2 YYNGEE.

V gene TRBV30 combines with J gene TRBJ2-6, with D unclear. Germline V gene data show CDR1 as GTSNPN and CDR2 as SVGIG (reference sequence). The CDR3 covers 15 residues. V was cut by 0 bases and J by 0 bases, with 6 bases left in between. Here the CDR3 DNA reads TGTGCCTGGAGTGTAAGCACCTCTGGGGCCAACGTCCTGACTTTC. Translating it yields CAWSVSTSGANVLTF.

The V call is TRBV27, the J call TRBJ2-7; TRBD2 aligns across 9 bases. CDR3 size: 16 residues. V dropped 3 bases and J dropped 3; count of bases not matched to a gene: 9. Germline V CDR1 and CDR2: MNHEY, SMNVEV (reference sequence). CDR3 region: CASSFLVTSGRYEQYF. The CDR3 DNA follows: TGTGCCAGCAGTTTTTTGGTGACTAGCGGACGCTACGAGCAGTACTTC.

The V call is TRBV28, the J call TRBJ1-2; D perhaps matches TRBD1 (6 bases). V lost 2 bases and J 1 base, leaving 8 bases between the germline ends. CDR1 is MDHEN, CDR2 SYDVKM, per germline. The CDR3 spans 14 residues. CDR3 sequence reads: CASSLADSNYGYTF. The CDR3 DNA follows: TGTGCCAGCAGTTTAGCGGACAGTAACTATGGCTACACCTTC.

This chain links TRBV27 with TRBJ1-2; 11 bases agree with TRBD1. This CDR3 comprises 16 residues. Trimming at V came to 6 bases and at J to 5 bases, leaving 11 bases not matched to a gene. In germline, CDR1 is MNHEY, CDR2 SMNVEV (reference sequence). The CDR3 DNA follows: TGTGCCAGCAGCCAATCCGGACAGGGGGCCACTTATGGCTACACCTTC. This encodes CASSQSGQGATYGYTF.

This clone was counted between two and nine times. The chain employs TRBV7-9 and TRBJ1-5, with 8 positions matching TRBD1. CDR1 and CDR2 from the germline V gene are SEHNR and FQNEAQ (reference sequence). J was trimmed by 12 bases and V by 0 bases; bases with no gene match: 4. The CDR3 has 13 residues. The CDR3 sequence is CASSLAGQAGQHF. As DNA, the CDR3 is TGTGCCAGCAGCTTAGCGGGACAGGCTGGCCAGCATTTT.

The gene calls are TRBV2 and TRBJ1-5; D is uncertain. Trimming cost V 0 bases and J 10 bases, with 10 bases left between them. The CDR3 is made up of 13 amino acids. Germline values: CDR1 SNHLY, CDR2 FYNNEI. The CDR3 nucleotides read TGTGCCAGCAGTGAAGCGCGAGATCTCCCCCAGCATTTT. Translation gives CASSEARDLPQHF.

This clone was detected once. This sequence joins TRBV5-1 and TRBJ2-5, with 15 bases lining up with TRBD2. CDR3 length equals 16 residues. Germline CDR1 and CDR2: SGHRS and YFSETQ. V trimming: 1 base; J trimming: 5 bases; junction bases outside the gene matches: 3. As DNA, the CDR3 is TGCGCCAGCAGCTTGATAGGACTAGCGGGAGGGGAGACCCAGTACTTC. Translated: CASSLIGLAGGETQYF.

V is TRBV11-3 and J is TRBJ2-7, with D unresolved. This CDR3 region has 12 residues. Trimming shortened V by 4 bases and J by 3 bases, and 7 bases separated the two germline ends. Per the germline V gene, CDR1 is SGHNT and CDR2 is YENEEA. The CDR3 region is CASSSPGYEQYF. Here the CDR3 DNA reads TGTGCCAGCAGCTCCCCAGGCTACGAGCAGTACTTC.

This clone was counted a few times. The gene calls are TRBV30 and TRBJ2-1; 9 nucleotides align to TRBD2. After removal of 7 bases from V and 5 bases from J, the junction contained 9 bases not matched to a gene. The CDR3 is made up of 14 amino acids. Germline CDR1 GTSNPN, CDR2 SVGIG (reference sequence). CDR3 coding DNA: TGTGCCTTCTTAGCGGGAGTGTCCCACAATGAGCAGTTCTTC. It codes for CAFLAGVSHNEQFF.

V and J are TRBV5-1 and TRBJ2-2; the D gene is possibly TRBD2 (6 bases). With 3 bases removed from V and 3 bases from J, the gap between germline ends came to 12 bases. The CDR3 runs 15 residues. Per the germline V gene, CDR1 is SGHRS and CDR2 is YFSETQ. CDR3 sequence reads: CASSSGVVDTGELFF. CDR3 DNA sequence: TGCGCCAGCAGCTCGGGAGTAGTTGACACCGGGGAGCTGTTTTTT.

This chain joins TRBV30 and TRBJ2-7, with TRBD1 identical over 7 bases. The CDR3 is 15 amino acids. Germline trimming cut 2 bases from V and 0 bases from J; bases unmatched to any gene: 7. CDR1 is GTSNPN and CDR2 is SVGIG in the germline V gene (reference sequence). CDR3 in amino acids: CAWSYGGQRSYEQYF. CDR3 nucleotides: TGTGCCTGGAGTTATGGGGGACAGCGCTCCTACGAGCAGTACTTC.

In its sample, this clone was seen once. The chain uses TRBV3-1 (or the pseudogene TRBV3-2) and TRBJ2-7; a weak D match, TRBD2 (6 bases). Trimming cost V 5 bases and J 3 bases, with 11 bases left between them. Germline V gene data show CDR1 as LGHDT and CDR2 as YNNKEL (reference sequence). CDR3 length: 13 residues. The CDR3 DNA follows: TGTGCCAGCAGCTCCGGGACTGGCTACGAGCAGTACTTC. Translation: CASSSGTGYEQYF.

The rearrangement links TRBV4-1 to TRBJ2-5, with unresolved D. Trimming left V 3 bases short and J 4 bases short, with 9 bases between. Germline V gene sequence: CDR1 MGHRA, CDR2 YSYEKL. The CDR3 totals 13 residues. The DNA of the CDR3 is TGCGCCAGCAGCCAGCGGATACGAGAGACCCAGTACTTC. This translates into CASSQRIRETQYF.

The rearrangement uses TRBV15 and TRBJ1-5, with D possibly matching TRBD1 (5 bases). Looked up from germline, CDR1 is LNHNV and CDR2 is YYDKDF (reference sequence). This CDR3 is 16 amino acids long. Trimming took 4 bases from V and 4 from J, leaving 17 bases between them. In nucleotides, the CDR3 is TGTGCCACCAGCACCCTCCAGGGAGGGGCAAATCAGCCCCAGCATTTT. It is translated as CATSTLQGGANQPQHF.

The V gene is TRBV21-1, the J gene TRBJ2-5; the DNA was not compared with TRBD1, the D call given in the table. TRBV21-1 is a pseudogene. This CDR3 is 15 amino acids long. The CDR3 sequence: CASSELQGFRETQYF. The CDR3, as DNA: TGTGCCAGCAGCGAACTACAGGGGTTTAGAGAGACCCAGTACTTC.

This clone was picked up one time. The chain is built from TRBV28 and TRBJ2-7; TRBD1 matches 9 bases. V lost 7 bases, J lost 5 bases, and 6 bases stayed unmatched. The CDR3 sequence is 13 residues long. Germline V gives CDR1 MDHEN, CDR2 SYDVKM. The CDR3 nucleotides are TGTGCCAGCAAGGGACAGGGCATCCACGAGCAGTACTTC. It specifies CASKGQGIHEQYF.

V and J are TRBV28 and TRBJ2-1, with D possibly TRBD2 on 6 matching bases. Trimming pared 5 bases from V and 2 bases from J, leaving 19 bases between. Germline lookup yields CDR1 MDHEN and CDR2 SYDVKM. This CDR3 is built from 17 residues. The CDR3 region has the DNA TGTGCCAGCAGTCGGGTTGGGGGGAGATTCCCCTACAATGAGCAGTTCTTC. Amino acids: CASSRVGGRFPYNEQFF.

CDR3 amino acids: CSVEVEGWNTEAFF. CDR3 sequence (DNA): TGCAGCGTTGAAGTGGAGGGGTGGAACACTGAAGCTTTCTTT. This sequence joins TRBV29-1 and TRBJ1-1, with D possibly being TRBD1 (5 bases). The CDR3 has 14 amino acids. CDR1 and CDR2 (germline): SQVTM, ANQGSEA. Trimming cost V 1 base and J 1 base, with 10 bases left between them.

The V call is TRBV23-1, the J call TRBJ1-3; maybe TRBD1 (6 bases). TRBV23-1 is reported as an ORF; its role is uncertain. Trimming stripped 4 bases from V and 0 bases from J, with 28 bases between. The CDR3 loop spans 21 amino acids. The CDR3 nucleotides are TGCGCCAGCAGTCTCAACCCAACAGGGACAAACCATGGGGACTCTGGAAACACCATATATTTT. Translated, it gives CASSLNPTGTNHGDSGNTIYF.